This T cell receptor beta chain comes out of a study of cytomegalovirus exposure and HLA in healthy donors. Use of 60 Vbeta and 13 Jbeta primers characterized the PCR. This table comes from immunoSEQ multiplex PCR, and its TCRdb copy is limited to in-frame clones, with some not included. Its table records some 130,000 clones. Looked up from germline, CDR1 is PRHDT and CDR2 is FYEKMQ (reference sequence). V lost 3 bases and J lost 7, with 13 bases in between. This CDR3 is built from 14 residues. The source of this sequence is a woman aged 35 to 49 in good health and CMV-seropositive. The material sequenced was PBMCs. The rearrangement links TRBV13 to TRBJ2-4, with TRBD1 as a possible D gene (6 bases). The CDR3 DNA reads as TGTGCCAGCAGCTTGGGGCAGGGGACGAACATTCAGTACTTC. Protein product: CASSLGQGTNIQYF.